What follows are 29 T cell receptor beta chains derived from one specimen sequenced in a study of blood T cell repertoires in COVID-19. Method: immunoSEQ multiplex PCR; TCRdb's copy keeps in-frame clones and lacks some. Of about 69,000 clones listed, about four fifths were seen once; the top ten hold approximately 50%. Specimen: peripheral blood. The origin of the receptors is a human donor in a cohort sampled during active COVID-19.

The chain links TRBV28 to TRBJ2-3, with a weak D call TRBD2 (6 bases). V was trimmed by 5 bases and J by 1 base, leaving 13 bases between them. CDR1 MDHEN and CDR2 SYDVKM come from the germline V gene. This CDR3 comprises 15 residues. CDR3 loop: CASSPGEKGTDTQYF. The CDR3 DNA is TGTGCCAGCAGTCCGGGGGAGAAGGGCACAGATACGCAGTATTTT.

The CDR3 reads CASSLGQAQETQYF. The CDR3 bases are TGTGCCAGTAGTCTTGGACAGGCCCAAGAGACCCAGTACTTC. This chain links TRBV19 with TRBJ2-5; TRBD1 aligns across 7 bases. The CDR3 runs 14 residues. J gave up 1 base and V 5 bases, and 4 bases lay outside the gene matches. Germline V gives CDR1 LNHDA, CDR2 SQIVND (reference sequence).

This rearrangement joins TRBV7-2 to TRBJ2-5; D remains unclear. V dropped 1 base and J dropped 5 bases, with 11 bases sitting between them. CDR3 size: 14 residues. Germline CDR1 reads SGHTA; CDR2 reads FQGNSA. DNA of the CDR3: TGTGCCAGCAGCTTAGTGGCCGGGTGGGAGACCCAGTACTTC. Protein sequence: CASSLVAGWETQYF.

This clone was seen once. V gene TRBV28 combines with J gene TRBJ2-5; 12 nucleotides line up with TRBD2. Germline CDR1 MDHEN, CDR2 SYDVKM. The CDR3 spans 17 residues. J was trimmed by 2 bases and V by 4 bases; bases with no gene match: 8. CDR3 nucleotides: TGTGCCAGCAGTTCAGGACTAGCGGGATTCGGGCAAGAGACCCAGTACTTC. As protein: CASSSGLAGFGQETQYF.

This clone was observed a single time. The chain uses TRBV19 and TRBJ2-2; 8 positions match TRBD1. From germline, CDR1 is LNHDA and CDR2 SQIVND (reference sequence). V shed 5 bases, J shed 4 bases, and the junction held 9 bases outside the gene matches. This CDR3 spans 16 amino acids. The CDR3 DNA reads TGTGCCAGTAGTTCAGGAGGACAGGGTGGCACCGGGGAGCTGTTTTTT. Protein product: CASSSGGQGGTGELFF.

This chain joins TRBV19 and TRBJ2-7, with 8 positions matching TRBD2. This CDR3 spans 13 amino acids. Trimming at V came to 5 bases and at J to 5 bases, leaving 5 bases not matched to a gene. The germline V gene has CDR1 LNHDA and CDR2 SQIVND (reference sequence). This CDR3 reads CASSRGGLDEQYF. In DNA form, the CDR3 reads TGTGCCAGTAGTCGGGGGGGGCTCGACGAGCAGTACTTC.

The chain uses TRBV7-6 and TRBJ2-3; 9 bases are a match to TRBD2. J lost 6 bases, V lost 3 bases, and 10 bases had no gene match. The germline V gene has CDR1 SGHVS and CDR2 FNYEAQ. The CDR3 totals 16 residues. CDR3 DNA sequence: TGTGCCAGCAGCTTCATAGCGGGGGCCTCTCTGGATACGCAGTATTTT. This translates into CASSFIAGASLDTQYF.

This chain connects TRBV5-1 to TRBJ2-1; D remains unclear. Trimming took off 0 bases at V and 8 bases at J, with 15 bases between the two ends. There are 15 residues in the CDR3. Germline V CDR1 and CDR2: SGHRS, YFSETQ. CDR3 DNA sequence: TGCGCCAGCAGCTTGGACTCTATCGCCGTCGATGAGCAGTTCTTC. The encoded protein is CASSLDSIAVDEQFF.

The rearrangement uses TRBV16 and TRBJ1-1, with 9 nucleotides matching TRBD1. Germline values: CDR1 KGHSY, CDR2 FQNENV. This CDR3 is 15 amino acids long. The ends lost 2 bases at V and 0 bases at J; junction bases unmatched: 1. CDR3 nucleotides: TGTGCCAGCAGCCAAGGACAGGGGATGAACACTGAAGCTTTCTTT. Protein product: CASSQGQGMNTEAFF.

The chain carries TRBV27 and TRBJ2-3; 8 nucleotides align to TRBD1. Germline CDR1 is MNHEY and CDR2 is SMNVEV (reference sequence). CDR3 length: 15 amino acids. With 4 bases clipped from V and 2 bases from J, the junction kept 5 bases outside the gene matches. This CDR3 reads CASSSTGEPTDTQYF. CDR3 bases: TGTGCCAGCAGTTCGACAGGGGAACCCACAGATACGCAGTATTTT.

The gene calls are TRBV15 and TRBJ1-4; 7 nucleotides agree with TRBD1. The CDR3 contains 16 residues. J gave up 5 bases and V 5 bases, and 11 bases lay outside the gene matches. Germline CDR1 is LNHNV and CDR2 is YYDKDF (reference sequence). For the CDR3, the DNA is TGTGCCACCAGCCGACGGTGGGACAGCCAAAATGAAAAACTGTTTTTT. Protein: CATSRRWDSQNEKLFF.

In this sample, this clone turned up a few times. This sequence joins TRBV6-5 and TRBJ2-7, with 10 bases that match TRBD1. The length of the CDR3 is 13 residues. Trimming took 7 bases from V and 4 from J; bases not matched to a gene: 4. Per the germline V gene, CDR1 is MNHEY and CDR2 is SVGAGI. CDR3 in amino acids: CASTDRGLYEQYF. The DNA of the CDR3 is TGTGCCAGCACAGACAGGGGGCTATACGAGCAGTACTTC.

The rearrangement joins TRBV7-9 to TRBJ1-1; D uncertain. Trimming took 5 bases from V and 1 from J, leaving 11 bases between them. The CDR3 contains 14 residues. Germline CDR1 is SEHNR and CDR2 is FQNEAQ (reference sequence). The CDR3 DNA reads TGTGCCAGCAGCCAATCGCTAGCGAACACTGAAGCTTTCTTT. This codes for CASSQSLANTEAFF.

CDR3 nucleotide sequence: TGTGCCAGCAGCCAAGGAGGACTAGTTCTATACGAGCAGTACTTC. Its translation is CASSQGGLVLYEQYF. The chain recombines TRBV3-1 (or the pseudogene TRBV3-2) with TRBJ2-7; 7 nucleotides line up with TRBD2. The CDR3 runs to 15 residues. V lost 1 base, J lost 4 bases, and 7 bases stayed unmatched. The germline V gene encodes CDR1 LGHDT and CDR2 YNNKEL (reference sequence).

The rearrangement joins TRBV28 to TRBJ1-2, with 9 bases aligning to TRBD1. V dropped 5 bases and J dropped 9; count of bases not matched to a gene: 13. This CDR3 is built from 15 residues. The germline V gene has CDR1 MDHEN and CDR2 SYDVKM. The CDR3 here is CASSRPTGGAMRYTF. CDR3 bases: TGTGCCAGCAGTCGCCCGACAGGGGGAGCTATGCGCTACACCTTC.

A single count supports this clone. J is TRBJ2-7 and V is TRBV10-3; 15 bases line up with TRBD2. CDR1 is ENHRY, CDR2 SYGVKD, per germline. Germline trimming cut 6 bases from V and 6 bases from J; bases unmatched to any gene: 6. The CDR3 extends over 15 amino acids. CDR3 sequence reads: CAIRGLAGGLSEQYF. CDR3 in DNA: TGTGCCATCAGGGGACTAGCGGGGGGTCTTTCCGAGCAGTACTTC.

V and J are TRBV3-1 (or the pseudogene TRBV3-2) and TRBJ1-4, with TRBD1 identical over 9 bases. Germline loops: CDR1 LGHDT, CDR2 YNNKEL (reference sequence). V lost 4 bases and J lost 13; bases outside the gene matches: 7. The CDR3 covers 13 residues. The CDR3 nucleotides are TGTGCCAGCAGCCCCGGGACAGGGAGGGTACTGTTTTTT. The encoded protein is CASSPGTGRVLFF.

The V gene is TRBV11-2, the J gene TRBJ2-7; no definite D call. Per the germline V gene, CDR1 is SGHAT and CDR2 is FQNNGV. V was pared by 1 base and J by 4 bases, with 14 bases between. This CDR3 has 15 residues. DNA of the CDR3: TGTGCCAGCAGCTTAGTGATAGGTCGAGGTTACGAGCAGTACTTC. Protein: CASSLVIGRGYEQYF. Variable domain in full (rest from reference TRBV11-2 and TRBJ2-7): EAGVAQSPRYKIIEKRQSVAFWCNPISGHATLYWYQQILGQGPKLLIQFQNNGVVDDSQLPKDRFSAERLKGVDSTLKIQPAKLEDSAVYLCASSLVIGRGYEQYFGPGTRLTVT.

The chain joins TRBV7-2 to TRBJ1-1; the D gene is possibly TRBD1 (6 bases). The CDR3 consists of 15 residues. V was clipped by 5 bases and J by 4 bases, with 17 bases between them. Germline V CDR1 and CDR2: SGHTA, FQGNSA. Here the CDR3 reads CASSPRGGRSTEAFF. CDR3 sequence (DNA): TGTGCCAGCAGCCCCCGAGGGGGACGGAGCACTGAAGCTTTCTTT.

This rearrangement joins TRBV3-1 (or the pseudogene TRBV3-2) to TRBJ1-2; no firm D call. CDR3 length equals 16 residues. The germline V gene encodes CDR1 LGHDT and CDR2 YNNKEL (reference sequence). The V gene lost 1 base and the J gene lost 0 bases, with 12 bases spanning the gap. The CDR3 is CASSQVSNFPNYGYTF. The CDR3 DNA reads as TGTGCCAGCAGCCAAGTATCGAACTTTCCTAACTATGGCTACACCTTC.

The chain links TRBV15 to TRBJ1-5; TRBD1 matches at 7 bases. V dropped 3 bases and J dropped 5; count of bases not matched to a gene: 1. Germline V gene lookup returns CDR1 LNHNV and CDR2 YYDKDF (reference sequence). This CDR3 is 13 amino acids long. The CDR3 nucleotides read TGTGCCACCAGCAGGCAGGGGGATCAGCCCCAGCATTTT. Translation gives CATSRQGDQPQHF.

In this sample, this clone turned up once. The CDR3 sequence is CASSFGQVYEQYF. CDR3 nucleotides: TGTGCCAGCAGTTTCGGACAGGTTTACGAGCAGTACTTC. The J gene is TRBJ2-7, the V gene TRBV12-3 or TRBV12-4, with 7 bases identical to TRBD1. The trim removed 3 bases at V and 4 bases at J, leaving 3 bases unmatched. This CDR3 is 13 amino acids long.

The chain recombines TRBV2 with TRBJ2-7; D unresolved. This CDR3 is built from 12 residues. V shed 4 bases and J shed 2 bases, with 6 bases lying between them. CDR1 SNHLY and CDR2 FYNNEI come from the germline V gene. CDR3 coding DNA: TGTGCCAGCAGTGTCCAGACCTACGAGCAGTACTTC. Residues: CASSVQTYEQYF.

J is TRBJ2-7 and V is TRBV3-1 (or the pseudogene TRBV3-2), with 8 nucleotides matching TRBD1. CDR1 is LGHDT and CDR2 is YNNKEL in the germline V gene (reference sequence). The CDR3 is 15 amino acids. V shed 4 bases and J 3 bases; nucleotides not matched to a gene: 8. Here the CDR3 DNA reads TGTGCCAGCAGCCGACGGACAGGGTTAAACTACGAGCAGTACTTC. Translation gives CASSRRTGLNYEQYF.

The rearrangement uses TRBV5-8 and TRBJ1-4, with 10 bases identical to TRBD1. Losses at the gene ends were 3 bases for V and 0 bases for J; bases not matched to a gene: 8. Germline loops: CDR1 SGHTS, CDR2 YDEGEE. The CDR3 has 18 residues. The CDR3 DNA reads TGTGCCAGCAGCTACGGATGGGGGACAGGGGCAACTAATGAAAAACTGTTTTTT. Residues: CASSYGWGTGATNEKLFF.

The chain employs TRBV5-1 and TRBJ1-2, with TRBD1 identical over 9 bases. The CDR3 length is 16 residues. Germline loops: CDR1 SGHRS, CDR2 YFSETQ. V was pared by 0 bases and J by 2 bases, with 5 bases of the junction left unmatched. The CDR3 protein is CASSLDGDRVNYGYTF. CDR3 nucleotide sequence: TGCGCCAGCAGCTTGGATGGGGACAGGGTAAACTATGGCTACACCTTC.

The rearrangement links TRBV5-4 to TRBJ2-7; 11 nucleotides line up with TRBD2. The germline CDR1 and CDR2 sequences are SGHNT and YYREEE (reference sequence). The CDR3 is 14 residues long. V was clipped by 4 bases and J by 6 bases; unmatched bases: 6. This CDR3 is CASSEGLAAGEQYF. In nucleotides, the CDR3 is TGTGCCAGCAGCGAGGGACTAGCGGCGGGCGAGCAGTACTTC.

This clone has a single count. In DNA, the CDR3 is TGTGCCAGTAGCTATCAGGGGGCAGAGACCCAGTACTTC. Its protein product is CASSYQGAETQYF. This sequence joins TRBV19 and TRBJ2-5; TRBD1 matches at 8 bases. The CDR3 length is 13 residues. With 6 bases clipped from V and 4 bases from J, the junction kept 4 bases outside the gene matches. Germline CDR1 LNHDA, CDR2 SQIVND (reference sequence).

The V and J genes are TRBV14 and TRBJ1-1; D gene uncertain. Germline assignment: CDR1 SGHDN and CDR2 FVKESK. This CDR3 has 16 residues. V shed 5 bases and J shed 1 base, with 17 bases lying between them. The CDR3 coding sequence is TGTGCCAGCAGCTATAAATTTAAACGGGGGAACACTGAAGCTTTCTTT. Translation: CASSYKFKRGNTEAFF.